What follows describes a single T cell receptor beta chain. Its antigen remains unknown. This entry comes from a study of cytomegalovirus exposure and HLA in healthy donors. Study details: HLA-typed donors were the source of some 80 million unique TCRs, which an early data release held. Study results and caveats: It was reported that the classifier diagnosed cytomegalovirus status with high specificity and sensitivity in both the original and validation cohorts. It was likely that a cluster of highly shared sequence variants was a sequencing artifact. The listing of 160 or so TCR beta chains classed them as cytomegalovirus-associated.

CDR1 and CDR2 from the germline V gene are SGDLS and YYNGEE. The V gene lost 4 bases and the J gene lost 5 bases, with 13 bases spanning the gap. There are 13 residues in the CDR3. PCR employed 60 Vbeta and 13 Jbeta primers. Measured with immunoSEQ multiplex PCR; TCRdb has only the in-frame clones, and not every one. The sample is made up of some 130,000 clones, and the top ten hold over 1.5% of it. The chain uses TRBV9 and TRBJ2-7; D unresolved. Specimen: PBMCs. The receptor was derived from a man between 18 and 29 years old in good health and CMV-seronegative. DNA of the CDR3: TGTGCCAGCAGCCCCTCTCCCCCCCACGAGCAGTACTTC. Translated, it gives CASSPSPPHEQYF. The whole variable domain, filled in from reference TRBV9 and TRBJ2-7, reads DSGVTQTPKHLITATGQRVTLRCSPRSGDLSVYWYQQSLDQGLQFLIQYYNGEERAKGNILERFSAQQFPDLHSELNLSSLELGDSALYFCASSPSPPHEQYFGPGTRLTVT.